The entry that follows covers one T cell receptor beta chain sequence. This clonotype turned up a few times. It has no known antigen specificity. Per-base quality was not reported, and no clone a single base away is much larger than it. From a lookup of the germline V gene, CDR1 and CDR2 are SNHLY and FYNNEI. V loses 6 bases at its end and J loses 3 bases; junction bases beyond the gene matches: 8. The CDR3 holds 15 amino acids from the cysteine to the phenylalanine. The kept DNA is CDR3 alone, 45 bases in frame from the first base. TCR beta CDR3 regions were amplified from RNA transcripts. The first round of RT-PCR for the TCR CDR3 was performed with the HTBI primer set and the Qiagen OneStep RT-PCR kit. The libraries were constructed in a second round of multiplex PCR and then size-selected and purified. The libraries were sequenced on an Illumina HiSeq2000 using paired-end 100 bp reads. Under the source paper's analysis protocol: SOAPnuke was used to process the raw data, removing reads that contained adapters or uncalled bases, had a mean Phred below 15, or lacked an exact match to the constant primer or identifier. High-quality paired reads were merged with COPE v1.2.5, and unique nucleotide sequences were defined as clonotypes. MiTCR v1.1 was used to align the clonotypes against IMGT TRBV, TRBD and TRBJ reference segments. Only V-J combinations with frequency above 0.0001, covering approximately 99% of repertoires, were analysed. The TCS score was defined as F50 (clonal expansion) divided by E x V (chaos), with BLOSUM62-based TCRdist calculated between CDR3 peptides within each V-J. Welch's t-statistics and random forest reduced 450 to 600 V-J features to around 14, which were used in a naive Bayes classifier (R e1071). TCRdb reprocessed the public reads (quality trimming at Q25 with fastp, clone calling with MiXCR) and kept in-frame beta chains. Under each unique CDR3 protein, matching rows form one entry showing the most common genes and DNA. The V and J calls shown here were made by TCRdb, not taken from the authors' results. Across this sample there are about 570,000 distinct CDR3 sequences, with 14% seen only once. The ten largest clonotypes hold roughly 13% of the sample.

The data derive from a study of T cells in Graves' hyperthyroidism and ophthalmopathy (dated by TCRdb to 2018 to 2020). Describing the broader study: Peripheral blood samples were taken at the time of initial diagnosis, prior to any treatment. In roughly six Graves' hyperthyroidism patients, the study also compared T-cell repertoires from thyroid tissue with T-cell repertoires from blood. The paper reports TCR Vbeta CDR3 sequencing of some 140 peripheral blood samples: 43 ophthalmopathy, fewer than 85 hyperthyroidism and 17 progressor patients. To identify distinguishing TCR V-J signatures, a discovery cohort of about 100 patients was used, comprising 40 to 45 with Graves' ophthalmopathy and 55 to 65 with stable Graves' hyperthyroidism. After blood sampling, hyperthyroidism patients were treated with methimazole at a starting dose of 30 mg daily, and ophthalmopathy patients were treated with high-dose intravenous methylprednisolone. Prospective prediction of ophthalmopathy was tested in an independent validation cohort of approximately 18 hyperthyroidism patients and 15 to 17 patients who later progressed to ophthalmopathy. The 75 to 100 discovery patients were randomly split 7:3 into training and test sets.

Study-wide findings and limitations: Sample size was not statistically predetermined, and blinding of investigators to group allocation was not performed. Most expanded thyroid clonotypes (frequency above 0.001) were also detected in blood, a finding suggesting that blood repertoires may reflect thyroid immune responses. A 13 V-J signature model separated ophthalmopathy from stable hyperthyroidism, with approximately 86% sensitivity and just under 84% specificity in cross-validation and 80%/75% in testing. During validation, the model predicted progression to ophthalmopathy a median of about 6.3 months ahead of onset, with more than 60% sensitivity and around 72% specificity.

Stable Graves' hyperthyroidism was defined as no progression to ophthalmopathy during 18 months of follow-up. Hyperthyroidism patients were newly diagnosed, with disease duration under 2 months, and aged 18 to 65 years. Exclusion was applied to patients with uncontrolled infections, other autoimmune diseases, pregnancy or lactation. Diagnoses relied on clinical symptoms, serum thyroxine and TRAb, thyroid ultrasound and orbital computed tomography. Ficoll-Paque density gradient centrifugation was used to isolate PBMCs from 10 ml of fresh peripheral blood. Total RNA was extracted using Trizol reagent, and RNA quality was assessed on an Agilent 2100 Bioanalyzer.

This clonotype originated in a woman aged 40-49 years with Graves' hyperthyroidism. The sequenced sample consisted of blood. This sequence uses TRBV2 and TRBJ2-1; 7 middle bases align to TRBD2. The nucleotide sequence is given as TGTGCCAGCAGCAGGAGCGGGAACTACTACAATGAGCAGTTCTTC. It encodes CASSRSGNYYNEQFF.